A single sample is the source of the 16 T cell receptor beta chains below, sequenced in a study of T cell responses to AZD1222 COVID-19 vaccine. Measured with immunoSEQ multiplex PCR; TCRdb has only the in-frame clones, and not every one. Seen here are about 170,000 clones, 80% to 95% observed once, and the top ten hold around 1.5%. The starting material was peripheral blood, obtained on day 0 of AZD1222 vaccination. Every receptor here comes from an adult in good health.

V and J are TRBV18 and TRBJ1-2, with no clear D. The V gene lost 6 bases and the J gene lost 6 bases, with 14 bases spanning the gap. The CDR3 has 13 amino acids. Germline values: CDR1 KGHSH, CDR2 LQKENI. CDR3 in DNA: TGTGCCAGCTCCCTTGGAGAATCGGATGGCTACACCTTC. Its protein product is CASSLGESDGYTF.

This clone was picked up one time. This chain connects TRBV19 to TRBJ1-1, with D unresolved. The CDR3 has 14 residues. V gave up 2 bases and J gave up 0 bases, with 7 bases separating them. Germline V lookup: CDR1 LNHDA, CDR2 SQIVND (reference sequence). The CDR3, as DNA: TGTGCCAGTAGTATACAAACGGTGAACACTGAAGCTTTCTTT. Translation: CASSIQTVNTEAFF.

This clone has more than one count but fewer than ten. The CDR3 spells CASSMYETQYF. DNA of the CDR3: TGTGCCAGTAGTATGTATGAGACCCAGTACTTC. The genes are TRBV19 and TRBJ2-5; D is ambiguous. Deletions cut 3 bases from V and 5 bases from J, with 4 bases between. This CDR3 spans 11 amino acids. Germline values: CDR1 LNHDA, CDR2 SQIVND (reference sequence).

The V gene is TRBV4-1, the J gene TRBJ1-1; 10 nucleotides align to TRBD1. The CDR3 runs to 15 residues. After removal of 0 bases from V and 4 bases from J, the junction contained 2 bases not matched to a gene. In germline, CDR1 is MGHRA, CDR2 YSYEKL. CDR3 protein: CASSQDRTGGTEAFF. The CDR3, as DNA: TGCGCCAGCAGCCAAGACCGGACAGGGGGCACTGAAGCTTTCTTT.

This clone was seen only once. The chain joins TRBV18 to TRBJ1-2; tentative D call: TRBD1 (5 bases). CDR3 length: 14 amino acids. V gave up 3 bases and J gave up 3 bases, with 11 bases separating them. Germline lookup yields CDR1 KGHSH and CDR2 LQKENI. CDR3 loop: CASSPGGGDYGYTF. The CDR3 bases are TGTGCCAGCTCACCGGGCGGGGGTGACTATGGCTACACCTTC.

The rearrangement joins TRBV27 to TRBJ2-2; possibly TRBD1 for D (8 bases). The CDR3 runs 15 residues. The V end was cut by 2 bases, the J end by 4 bases, with 11 bases between. Per the germline V gene, CDR1 is MNHEY and CDR2 is SMNVEV (reference sequence). CDR3: CASSLHRGGTGELFF. Here the CDR3 DNA reads TGTGCCAGCAGTTTACACAGGGGGGGCACCGGGGAGCTGTTTTTT.

The chain links TRBV6-5 to TRBJ1-2; no definite D call. The V end was cut by 6 bases, the J end by 3 bases, with 14 bases between. The CDR3 is made up of 14 amino acids. CDR1 and CDR2 (germline): MNHEY, SVGAGI. The CDR3 DNA is TGTGCCAGCAGCCTACGTGTCCGGGACTATGGCTACACCTTC. Translated: CASSLRVRDYGYTF.

The V gene is TRBV30, the J gene TRBJ2-6; possible D gene TRBD1, 5 bases. Germline CDR1 reads GTSNPN; CDR2 reads SVGIG (reference sequence). This CDR3 has 15 residues. V shed 3 bases and J shed 3 bases, with 12 bases lying between them. DNA for the CDR3: TGTGCCTGGAGACCAGACAGAGTTGGGGCCAACGTCCTGACTTTC. As protein: CAWRPDRVGANVLTF.

V usage is TRBV4-1 and J usage is TRBJ2-1; the match to TRBD2 covers 11 bases. This CDR3 has 16 amino acids. Germline CDR1 MGHRA, CDR2 YSYEKL. Trimming removed 0 bases from V and 8 bases from J; junction bases left unmatched: 6. This chain's CDR3 is CASSQEIAGGPHEQFF. The CDR3 DNA reads TGCGCCAGCAGCCAAGAAATAGCGGGGGGGCCCCATGAGCAGTTCTTC.

This sequence joins TRBV27 and TRBJ2-7; 12 nucleotides line up with TRBD2. The CDR3 contains 16 residues. The V gene end was trimmed by 6 bases and the J gene end by 6 bases; junction bases not matched to a gene: 12. Germline V lookup: CDR1 MNHEY, CDR2 SMNVEV (reference sequence). CDR3 bases: TGTGCCAGCAGCTCTCCTGCTAGCGGGAGGGCCTCCGAGCAGTACTTC. Translated: CASSSPASGRASEQYF.

The chain has TRBV27 and TRBJ1-3, with 10 bases that match TRBD1. Germline values: CDR1 MNHEY, CDR2 SMNVEV (reference sequence). The V gene end was trimmed by 5 bases and the J gene end by 9 bases; junction bases not matched to a gene: 10. The CDR3 spans 15 residues. DNA of the CDR3: TGTGCCAGCAGTATGGGACAGGGGCCGGGTGGCACCATATATTTT. Translation gives CASSMGQGPGGTIYF.

The chain employs TRBV3-1 (or the pseudogene TRBV3-2) and TRBJ2-5; TRBD2 matches 13 bases. Germline V gene lookup returns CDR1 LGHDT and CDR2 YNNKEL (reference sequence). V lost 7 bases, J lost 1 base, and 9 bases stayed unmatched. CDR3 length equals 17 residues. This CDR3 is CASIKTGTSGIQETQYF. The CDR3 DNA is TGTGCCAGCATCAAGACCGGGACTAGCGGGATCCAAGAGACCCAGTACTTC.

The rearrangement links TRBV7-9 to TRBJ2-2; 15 nucleotides agree with TRBD2. The CDR3 is 17 amino acids. CDR1 SEHNR and CDR2 FQNEAQ come from the germline V gene (reference sequence). With 3 bases clipped from V and 4 bases from J, the junction kept 3 bases outside the gene matches. The CDR3 here is CASSLGLAGGFTGELFF. DNA for the CDR3: TGTGCCAGCAGCTTGGGACTAGCGGGAGGATTCACCGGGGAGCTGTTTTTT.

This sequence joins TRBV24-1 and TRBJ1-5; unclear D gene. The germline gives CDR1 KGHDR, CDR2 SFDVKD. The CDR3 runs to 17 residues. The V end was cut by 7 bases, the J end by 0 bases, with 18 bases between. CDR3 sequence: CATSEEVTACSNQPQHF. Written as DNA, the CDR3 is TGTGCCACCAGCGAAGAGGTCACAGCCTGTAGCAATCAGCCCCAGCATTTT.

The J gene is TRBJ1-1, the V gene TRBV6-6; TRBD1 aligns across 7 bases. The trim removed 6 bases at V and 1 base at J, leaving 5 bases unmatched. This CDR3 contains 14 residues. Germline V CDR1 and CDR2: MNHNY, SVGAGI (reference sequence). The CDR3 DNA reads as TGTGCCAGCAGCAGCCGGGACAGGAACACTGAAGCTTTCTTT. This gives the protein CASSSRDRNTEAFF.

The V and J genes are TRBV6-5 and TRBJ1-2; tentative D call: TRBD1 (6 bases). Looked up from germline, CDR1 is MNHEY and CDR2 is SVGAGI. V was clipped by 6 bases and J by 4 bases, with 12 bases between them. The CDR3 extends over 13 amino acids. This chain's CDR3 is CASSSTGPYGYTF. Here the CDR3 DNA reads TGTGCCAGCAGCTCAACAGGGCCCTATGGCTACACCTTC.